The TCR beta chain described here comes from a study of CD8 T cells in Susac syndrome. V gave up 4 bases and J gave up 15 bases, with 13 bases separating them. The CDR3 has 11 residues. Germline CDR1 and CDR2: SEHNR and FQNEAQ (reference sequence). TCR beta sequences were obtained from blood CD8+ and CD4+ T cells. The TEMRA cells underwent FACS enrichment, while the CD8+ and CD4+ T cells underwent negative isolation. Reverse transcription of roughly 0.5 to 1 ug RNA was carried out with random hexamers. It was immunoSEQ multiplex PCR that amplified TCR beta CDR3 across 54 Vbeta and 13 Jbeta. TCRdb recomputed calls from the immunoSEQ multiplex PCR reads with MiXCR, one row per CDR3 protein. The table includes a few hundred thousand distinct CDR3 sequences, roughly 94% detected once.

This clonotype originated in a human donor with multiple sclerosis. Sequencing used CD4+ T cells from PBMCs. This chain links TRBV7-9 with TRBJ2-1; D uncertain. CDR3 nucleotides: TGTGCCAGCAGCTCCCTATGGGGTGGGTTCTTC. The encoded protein is CASSSLWGGFF.